The 4 T cell receptor beta chains below all came from one sample that was sequenced in a study of T cells in Graves' hyperthyroidism and ophthalmopathy. Amplification of TCR beta CDR3 regions used RNA as the template. With the HTBI primer set, the TCR CDR3 went through a first round of RT-PCR. TCRdb reprocessed the multiplex PCR reads via MiXCR and lists one record per CDR3 protein. The sample records 450,000 to 600,000 distinct CDR3 sequences, 14% being singletons. The sample taken for sequencing was blood. All receptors come from a woman aged 40-49 years with Graves' hyperthyroidism.

This clonotype was recorded a few times. This rearrangement joins TRBV6-1 to TRBJ2-1; the D call may be TRBD1 or TRBD2 (5 bases each). CDR3 length: 14 residues. V lost 3 bases, J lost 6 bases, and 12 bases lay in between. The V gene's germline CDR1 is MNHNS and CDR2 SASEGT. CDR3 nucleotide sequence: TGTGCCAGCAGTGAGTGGGGGAGCGGCAATGAGCAGTTCTTC. Protein product: CASSEWGSGNEQFF.

This clonotype was detected ten times or more. The chain couples TRBV11-2 to TRBJ1-1, with D hard to call. This CDR3 spans 14 amino acids. Germline CDR1 and CDR2: SGHAT and FQNNGV. The V and J ends lost 1 base and 10 bases respectively, with 16 bases between them. The CDR3 loop reads CASSLVPARDLAFF. CDR3 DNA sequence: TGTGCCAGCAGCTTAGTTCCGGCCAGAGATCTAGCTTTCTTT.

The J gene is TRBJ1-6, the V gene TRBV2; tentatively, D is TRBD1 (6 bases). Germline lookup yields CDR1 SNHLY and CDR2 FYNNEI. This CDR3 contains 14 residues. V lost 5 bases, J lost 3 bases, and 8 bases lay in between. Here the CDR3 reads CASSQGNYNSPLHF. Written as DNA, the CDR3 is TGTGCCAGCAGTCAGGGGAACTATAATTCACCCCTCCACTTT.

CDR3 region: CASSPQDSTEQYF. The CDR3 region has the DNA TGTGCCAGCAGCCCCCAGGACAGTACCGAGCAGTACTTC. The chain is built from TRBV7-9 and TRBJ2-7; a weak D match, TRBD1 (6 bases). In germline, CDR1 is SEHNR, CDR2 FQNEAQ (reference sequence). V lost 5 bases, J lost 6 bases, and 14 bases lay in between. The CDR3 has 13 residues.